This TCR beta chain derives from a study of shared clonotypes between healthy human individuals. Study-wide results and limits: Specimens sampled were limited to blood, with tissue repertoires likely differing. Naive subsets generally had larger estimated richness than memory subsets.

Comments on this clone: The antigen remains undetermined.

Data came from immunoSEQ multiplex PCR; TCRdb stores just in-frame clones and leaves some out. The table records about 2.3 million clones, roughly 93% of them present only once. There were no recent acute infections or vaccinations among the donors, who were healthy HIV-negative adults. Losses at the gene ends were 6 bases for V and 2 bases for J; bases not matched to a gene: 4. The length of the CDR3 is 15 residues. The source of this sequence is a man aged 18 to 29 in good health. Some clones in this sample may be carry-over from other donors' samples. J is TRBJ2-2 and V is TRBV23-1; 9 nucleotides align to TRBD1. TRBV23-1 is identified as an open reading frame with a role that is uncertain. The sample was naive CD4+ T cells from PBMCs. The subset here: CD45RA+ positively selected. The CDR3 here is CASRLGQGNTGELFF. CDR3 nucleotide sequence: TGCGCCAGCAGGCTGGGACAGGGCAACACCGGGGAGCTGTTTTTT.